This TCR beta chain was sequenced for a study of T cells in narcolepsy. On the study more broadly: Healthy controls were enrolled alongside patients with narcolepsy type 1 or type 2. General study results and limits: Comparing one patient's CSF and blood CD4+ clonotypes highlighted HCRT- and TRIB2-specific autoreactive clonotypes. Autoreactive clonotypes reportedly recurred in blood of same and different patients, not controls. In some patient and control memory CD4+ samples, autoreactive clones were absent.

Germline-derived CDR1 and CDR2 are GTSNPN and SVGIG (reference sequence). CDR3 length equals 13 residues. Trimming shortened V by 0 bases and J by 6 bases, and 11 bases separated the two germline ends. This clone has a single count. The antigen is not known. Clones were read by immunoSEQ multiplex PCR, and TCRdb kept only the in-frame ones, dropping some. The table has around 15,000 clones, 65% to 90% seen once. The sample taken for sequencing was memory (CD45RA-) CD4+ T cells from blood. The TCR originated in a human donor in good health. J is TRBJ1-2 and V is TRBV30; D is unclear. The CDR3 DNA reads TGTGCCTGGAGTGTGGAGGGTTGGGATGGCTACACCTTC. This translates into CAWSVEGWDGYTF. Full variable domain (outside the CDR3, taken from reference TRBV30 and TRBJ1-2): SQTIHQWPATLVQPVGSPLSLECTVEGTSNPNLYWYRQAAGRGLQLLFYSVGIGQISSEVPQNLSASRPQDRQFILSSKKLLLSDSGFYLCAWSVEGWDGYTFGSGTRLTVV.